This T cell receptor (beta chain) was sequenced for a study of cytomegalovirus exposure and HLA in healthy donors. About this clone: Its antigen is unknown.

Vbeta (60) and Jbeta (13) primers were used in the PCR. Per the original methods: There were around 78 million unique TCR beta chains by a later count, and some 11 million of them were shared. Method: immunoSEQ multiplex PCR; TCRdb's copy keeps in-frame clones and lacks some. The V and J calls and clone size are taken from that table; D and trimming were inferred from the DNA. The sample consists of 150,000 to 200,000 clones, 60% to 80% of them appearing once. General study points: It was reported that TCR beta sequences correctly inferred the HLA-A and HLA-B alleles for most subjects.

J lost 1 base, V lost 2 bases, and 2 bases had no gene match. CDR3 length: 15 amino acids. The germline CDR1 and CDR2 sequences are MNHNY and SVGAGI (reference sequence). The sample was PBMCs. The genes are TRBV6-6 and TRBJ1-1; 9 bases fit TRBD1. This receptor was taken from a man in his forties or fifties in good health and CMV-seropositive. CDR3 residues: CASSYTGGENTEAFF. The CDR3, as DNA: TGTGCCAGCAGTTACACAGGGGGCGAGAACACTGAAGCTTTCTTT.